This is a list of T cell receptor beta chains from one sample in a study of Ad26.COV2.S vaccination and SARS-CoV-2 variants. Sequencing was performed with immunoSEQ multiplex PCR; in TCRdb, only in-frame clones are kept and a portion is missing. The sample records about 410,000 clones, 75% to 90% being singletons. The sample in question was peripheral blood, obtained in a trial of Ad26.COV2.S vaccine versus placebo. The receptors derive from a person aged 18 to 65 who received the Ad26.COV2.S COVID-19 vaccine or a placebo. Each CDR3 is given with its conserved first and last residue. Each record gives: V gene, clone size, CDR3 length, J gene, D gene, CDR3 protein, CDR3 DNA. The D gene is left open where the match is weak. Size is omitted from some rows. Given values are once, few, many or a class for expanded clones.

TRBV14	once	15	TRBJ2-7	-	CASSLQQGNSYEQYF	TGTGCCAGCAGCCTTCAACAGGGAAACTCCTACGAGCAGTACTTC
TRBV10-3	once	13	TRBJ1-6	-	CAIRIEFNSPLHF	TGTGCCATCAGAATAGAATTTAATTCACCCCTCCACTTT
TRBV10-3	-	13	TRBJ1-5	-	CAISGGGNQPQHF	TGTGCCATCAGTGGAGGCGGGAATCAGCCCCAGCATTTT
TRBV4-3	-	15	TRBJ2-7	TRBD2	CASSLSGGSAYEQYF	TGCGCCAGCAGCCTTAGCGGGGGGTCCGCCTACGAGCAGTACTTC
TRBV27	-	14	TRBJ2-3	-	CASSLGQGADTQYF	TGTGCCAGCAGTTTGGGACAAGGGGCAGATACGCAGTATTTT
TRBV19	-	15	TRBJ2-5	TRBD2	CASSTAAGGGETQYF	TGTGCCAGTAGTACCGCCGCGGGGGGCGGGGAGACCCAGTACTTC
TRBV11-2	-	13	TRBJ2-1	-	CASSLVSLNEQFF	TGTGCCAGCAGCTTAGTCAGTCTCAATGAGCAGTTCTTC
TRBV14	-	12	TRBJ2-5	-	CASSQLRETQYF	TGTGCCAGCAGCCAATTAAGGGAGACCCAGTACTTC
TRBV30	once	16	TRBJ1-5	-	CAWSVPWSLGNQPQHF	TGTGCCTGGAGTGTACCTTGGAGTTTGGGCAATCAGCCCCAGCATTTT
TRBV2	-	14	TRBJ2-3	TRBD1	CASTRTGPLDTQYF	TGTGCCAGCACCCGGACAGGACCTCTGGATACGCAGTATTTT